Listed below are T cell receptor beta chains from one sample, sequenced in a study of T cell changes during pregnancy in multiple sclerosis. Clones were sequenced by immunoSEQ multiplex PCR, and TCRdb holds only the in-frame ones, with some missing. The sample lists under 110,000 clones; about nine tenths were seen once. The material sequenced was peripheral blood, taken after pregnancy. The receptor source for this set is a female donor with multiple sclerosis, enrolled in a pregnancy study. Each CDR3 is given with its conserved first and last residue. A D gene is named only where the DNA matches it firmly. Clone size is shown for a subset of rows, as once, few, many or a class of expanded clone.

V: TRBV11-2
J: TRBJ1-2
size: -
D: -
DNA: TGTGCCAGCAGCTTGGCAGGGCCCTATGGCTACACCTTC
CDR3: CASSLAGPYGYTF

V: TRBV30
J: TRBJ1-2
size: -
D: -
DNA: TGTGCCTGGAGGCTGGGGGGGAACTATGGCTACACCTTC
CDR3: CAWRLGGNYGYTF

V: TRBV25-1
J: TRBJ2-3
size: -
D: TRBD2
DNA: TGTGCCAGCATACCCCTAGCGGCCACAGATACGCAGTATTTT
CDR3: CASIPLAATDTQYF

V: TRBV13
J: TRBJ2-5
size: -
D: TRBD2
DNA: TGTGCCAGCAGCTTAGGTCCTAGCGGAGAGACCCAGTACTTC
CDR3: CASSLGPSGETQYF

V: TRBV7-3
J: TRBJ2-3
size: -
D: TRBD2
DNA: TGTGCCAGCAGCCTGCCGACTAGCGGGGGCAACACAGATACGCAGTATTTT
CDR3: CASSLPTSGGNTDTQYF

V: TRBV7-9
J: TRBJ2-1
size: -
D: TRBD2
DNA: TGTGCCAGCAGCCCATCGGGGGGCAATGAGCAGTTCTTC
CDR3: CASSPSGGNEQFF

V: TRBV11-2
J: TRBJ2-2
size: once
D: -
DNA: TGTGCCAGCAGCTTCGCCAAACTAGTCACCGGGGAGCTGTTTTTT
CDR3: CASSFAKLVTGELFF

V: TRBV19
J: TRBJ2-3
size: -
D: TRBD2
DNA: TGTGCCAGTAGTATATTCGGCGGGAGACGCACAGATACGCAGTATTTT
CDR3: CASSIFGGRRTDTQYF

V: TRBV19
J: TRBJ1-4
size: -
D: -
DNA: TGTGGTACGGCCTCGGTGGGCGAAAAACTGTTTTTT
CDR3: CGTASVGEKLFF

V: TRBV5-1
J: TRBJ2-7
size: -
D: TRBD2
DNA: TGCGCCAGCAGCTCACGCCCGGGACTAGCGGGAACCTACGAGCAGTACTTC
CDR3: CASSSRPGLAGTYEQYF

V: TRBV2
J: TRBJ1-2
size: once
D: -
DNA: TGTGCCAGCAGTGAAAGGGGGGGCCGGTATGGCTACACCTTC
CDR3: CASSERGGRYGYTF

V: TRBV19
J: TRBJ1-1
size: -
D: TRBD1
DNA: TGTGCCAGTAGTATCTACAGGGGGAACACTGAAGCTTTCTTT
CDR3: CASSIYRGNTEAFF

V: TRBV10-2
J: TRBJ1-1
size: once
D: TRBD1
DNA: TGCGCCAGCAGTGAGTCCACAGGGCAGGGGGTAGGAAGGACTGAAGCTTTCTTT
CDR3: CASSESTGQGVGRTEAFF

V: TRBV19
J: TRBJ2-3
size: -
D: TRBD2
DNA: TGTGCCAGTAGTATAACTAGCGGGAGTACAGATACGCAGTATTTT
CDR3: CASSITSGSTDTQYF

V: TRBV19
J: TRBJ2-7
size: -
D: -
DNA: TGTGCCAGTAGTCCCACAGGAGAGCCCTACGAGCAGTACTTC
CDR3: CASSPTGEPYEQYF

V: TRBV6-6
J: TRBJ1-1
size: once
D: TRBD1
DNA: TGTGCCAGCACGCCGGGGACAGCAGAAGCTTTCTTT
CDR3: CASTPGTAEAFF